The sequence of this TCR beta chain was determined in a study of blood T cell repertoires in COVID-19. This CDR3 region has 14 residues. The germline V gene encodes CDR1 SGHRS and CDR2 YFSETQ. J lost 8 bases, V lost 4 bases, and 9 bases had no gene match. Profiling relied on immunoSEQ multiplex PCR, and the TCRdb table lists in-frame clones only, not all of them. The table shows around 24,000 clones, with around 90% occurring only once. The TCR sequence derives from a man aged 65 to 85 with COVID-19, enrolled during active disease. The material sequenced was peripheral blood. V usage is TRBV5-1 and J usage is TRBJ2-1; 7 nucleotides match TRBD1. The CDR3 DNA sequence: TGCGCCAGCAGCGTCTTACAGGGGAAGGATGAGCAGTTCTTC. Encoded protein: CASSVLQGKDEQFF. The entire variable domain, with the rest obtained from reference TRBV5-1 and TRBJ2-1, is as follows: KAGVTQTPRYLIKTRGQQVTLSCSPISGHRSVSWYQQTPGQGLQFLFEYFSETQRNKGNFPGRFSGRQFSNSRSEMNVSTLELGDSALYLCASSVLQGKDEQFFGPGTRLTVL.